The entry that follows covers one TCR beta chain sequence. Its antigen remains unidentified. Base qualities were left out, and no much larger clone turns up one base away. The cysteine opens and the phenylalanine closes a CDR3 of 14 amino acids. The entry retains the CDR3 DNA only, 42 bases that are in frame from base 1. The germline V gene provides CDR1 MNHNS and CDR2 SASEGT. The V end loses 1 base and the J end loses 6 bases, and a stretch of 13 bases separates them. The donors were included in the validation cohort of 130 or so subjects, a group kept apart from the approximately 700-subject first cohort. This specimen comes from a study of cytomegalovirus exposure and HLA in healthy donors (dated by TCRdb to between 2016 and 2019). For the study in its entirety: According to a later analysis, the 120 validation repertoires were produced on the same platform as the 666 repertoires of the first cohort. The aim of the study was to test whether cataloging public T cell receptors could identify signatures of past pathogen exposure. Along with the roughly 670-subject first cohort, a separate validation cohort of around 110 different subjects was used. To predict cytomegalovirus infection status, the study brought together high-throughput TCR immunosequencing, statistical association of individual TCRs with disease status, and machine learning.

The library came from the immunoSEQ multiplex PCR assay. The source study handled its data this way. A statistical classification framework was developed to diagnose cytomegalovirus status using the catalog of TCR beta chain sequences. The table was pulled from immuneACCESS by TCRdb, which kept in-frame rearrangements only. Such tables lose some clones; where checked, under half of the loss comes from unresolved V genes, and the rest has no known cause. From that table come the V and J calls and clone size; the DNA was used to work out D and trimming. The table for this sample lists roughly 200,000 clones; 80% to 85% of them were counted only once. Clones ranked in the top ten supply roughly 1.2% of the sample. Study-wide conclusions, independent of this receptor: Of the cluster scores, around 95% were above 0 in a later analysis, which found that TCRs clustered in the first cohort also tended to co-occur in the 90 to 150 validation repertoires. In the study, 150 to 200 TCR beta chains were listed as associated with cytomegalovirus. The classifier was reported to diagnose cytomegalovirus status with high specificity and sensitivity in both the original and validation cohorts. While some public TCRs were present in many individuals, most TCR sequences turned up only very rarely across donors. In vitro tests confirmed that a few of the cytomegalovirus-associated TCR beta chains recognize cytomegalovirus antigens. All 120 or so repertoires were used to score co-occurrence in the validation cohort in a later analysis, because that analysis had no HLA typing for the cohort. The authors suggested that the approach could potentially be extended to other disease states and immunological phenotypes.

The TCR comes from a woman in her twenties or thirties in good health and CMV-seronegative. The sequencing input was PBMCs. This chain is built from TRBV6-1 and TRBJ2-7; the D segment could be TRBD2, given 5 matching bases. The nucleotide sequence is given as TGTGCCAGCAGTGAAGTTCTTACAAGCGGCGAGCAGTACTTC. This sequence encodes CASSEVLTSGEQYF.